This entry lists 27 T cell receptor beta chains sequenced from one sample in a study of blood T cell repertoires in COVID-19. Sequenced by immunoSEQ multiplex PCR; TCRdb stores in-frame clones only, minus some. The table has roughly 280,000 clones, approximately 89% seen once. Input material: PBMCs or T cells enriched from blood (not recorded which). The origin of the receptors is a man between 35 and 55 years old who had been exposed to COVID-19.

CDR3: CSVEDSNHYEQYF. DNA of the CDR3: TGCAGCGTTGAGGACTCCAACCACTACGAGCAGTACTTC. V gene TRBV29-1 combines with J gene TRBJ2-7; TRBD2 is a possible D gene (5 bases). The germline CDR1 and CDR2 sequences are SQVTM and ANQGSEA. Trimming took 3 bases from V and 3 from J, leaving 12 bases between them. The length of the CDR3 is 13 residues.

This clone is a singleton in its sample. This chain joins TRBV9 and TRBJ2-2; unclear D gene. Germline lookup yields CDR1 SGDLS and CDR2 YYNGEE. The CDR3 runs 14 residues. Trimming left V 4 bases short and J 0 bases short, with 7 bases between. In DNA, the CDR3 is TGTGCCAGCAGCCCCAGGTCGAACACCGGGGAGCTGTTTTTT. This sequence encodes CASSPRSNTGELFF.

The chain links TRBV7-6 to TRBJ1-5; D possibly corresponds to TRBD1 (6 bases). The germline V gene encodes CDR1 SGHVS and CDR2 FNYEAQ. The CDR3 totals 16 residues. With 3 bases removed from V and 0 bases from J, the gap between germline ends came to 12 bases. CDR3 in amino acids: CASSLGQGYSNQPQHF. The CDR3 DNA is TGTGCCAGCAGCTTGGGCCAGGGGTATAGCAATCAGCCCCAGCATTTT.

The V call is TRBV24-1, the J call TRBJ2-1; 14 nucleotides match TRBD2. The germline V gene encodes CDR1 KGHDR and CDR2 SFDVKD. J was trimmed by 1 base and V by 4 bases; bases with no gene match: 5. This CDR3 has 18 amino acids. The CDR3 here is CATSEPGTSGGSYNEQFF. In nucleotides, the CDR3 is TGTGCCACCAGTGAACCAGGGACTAGCGGGGGATCCTACAATGAGCAGTTCTTC.

This clone was counted only a few times. One end of the junction does not line up with germline, which may come from a read error. This chain links TRBV5-1 with TRBJ2-4; D unresolved. This CDR3 is 12 amino acids long. Germline V lookup: CDR1 SGHRS, CDR2 YFSETQ. CDR3 residues: CASRLKRNIQYF. CDR3 nucleotide sequence: TGCGCCAGCCGCTTGAAGCGAAACATTCAGTACTTC.

The V gene is TRBV9, the J gene TRBJ2-7; 8 bases fit TRBD1. The CDR3 loop spans 15 amino acids. From germline, CDR1 is SGDLS and CDR2 YYNGEE. V was clipped by 0 bases and J by 5 bases; unmatched bases: 7. CDR3 nucleotide sequence: TGTGCCAGCAGCGTAGGTCACAGGGGGTCCCACGAGCAGTACTTC. The encoded protein is CASSVGHRGSHEQYF.

This chain uses TRBV4-1 with TRBJ1-5; D perhaps matches TRBD1 (5 bases). Germline loops: CDR1 MGHRA, CDR2 YSYEKL. Trimming removed 4 bases from V and 2 bases from J, with 15 bases in between. The CDR3 is 16 residues long. CDR3 amino acids: CASSPLGGIGNQPQHF. CDR3 sequence (DNA): TGCGCCAGCAGCCCCCTCGGGGGGATCGGCAATCAGCCCCAGCATTTT.

The V and J genes are TRBV12-3 or TRBV12-4 and TRBJ1-4; D is ambiguous. CDR3 length: 13 residues. With 1 base removed from V and 13 bases from J, the gap between germline ends came to 13 bases. Here the CDR3 reads CASSLGTGTRLFF. DNA of the CDR3: TGTGCCAGCAGTTTAGGGACTGGAACCAGACTGTTTTTT.

This clone was observed once. The rearrangement uses TRBV27 and TRBJ1-1; D is possibly TRBD1 (5 bases). This CDR3 has 15 amino acids. From germline, CDR1 is MNHEY and CDR2 SMNVEV (reference sequence). V was clipped by 2 bases and J by 5 bases, with 15 bases between them. CDR3 sequence: CASSLNRRGRTEAFF. DNA of the CDR3: TGTGCCAGCAGTTTAAACAGGCGAGGGAGGACTGAAGCTTTCTTT.

This chain links TRBV6-5 with TRBJ2-2; 7 nucleotides line up with TRBD2. V lost 7 bases, J lost 1 base, and 3 bases stayed unmatched. This CDR3 contains 14 residues. Germline V gene lookup returns CDR1 MNHEY and CDR2 SVGAGI. The CDR3 DNA is TGTGCCAGCATTGGGACTATGAACACCGGGGAGCTGTTTTTT. The encoded protein is CASIGTMNTGELFF.

This chain joins TRBV6-4 and TRBJ1-6; 9 nucleotides match TRBD1. The germline V gene encodes CDR1 MRHNA and CDR2 SNTAGT. V was clipped by 6 bases and J by 7 bases; unmatched bases: 7. This CDR3 is built from 15 residues. In DNA form, the CDR3 reads TGTGCCAGCAGGGCGAGGGACAGGGCAAATTCACCCCTCCACTTT. Amino acid sequence: CASRARDRANSPLHF.

This chain joins TRBV3-1 (or the pseudogene TRBV3-2) and TRBJ2-6; D gene uncertain. Trimming took 7 bases from V and 4 from J, leaving 8 bases between them. Germline CDR1 and CDR2: LGHDT and YNNKEL (reference sequence). CDR3 size: 13 residues. CDR3 protein: CASTLEGANVLTF. The CDR3 bases are TGTGCCAGCACCCTCGAGGGGGCCAACGTCCTGACTTTC.

The genes are TRBV6-5 and TRBJ1-2; perhaps TRBD1 as D (6 bases). Germline CDR1 MNHEY, CDR2 SVGAGI. This CDR3 contains 13 residues. Deletions cut 4 bases from V and 6 bases from J, with 12 bases between. In nucleotides, the CDR3 is TGTGCCAGCAGTTCCAGGGGTTTAAATGGCTACACCTTC. Its protein is CASSSRGLNGYTF.

This clone was picked up one time. The V and J genes are TRBV19 and TRBJ2-3; D is undetermined. The V gene's germline CDR1 is LNHDA and CDR2 SQIVND (reference sequence). V was trimmed by 5 bases and J by 4 bases, leaving 7 bases between them. The CDR3 has 12 amino acids. CDR3 in amino acids: CASSLSADTQYF. CDR3 DNA sequence: TGTGCCAGTAGTTTATCGGCAGATACGCAGTATTTT.

In this sample, this clone turned up once. The chain joins TRBV28 to TRBJ1-1, with D unresolved. The V end lost 6 bases, the J end lost 0 bases, and 11 bases lay between the germline ends. CDR1 is MDHEN, CDR2 SYDVKM, per germline. This CDR3 is 14 amino acids long. The CDR3 loop is CASSVNYLNTEAFF. CDR3 bases: TGTGCCAGCAGCGTCAATTACTTGAACACTGAAGCTTTCTTT.

Here the CDR3 reads CATSDQQGTLNQPQHF. The DNA of the CDR3 is TGTGCCACCAGTGATCAGCAAGGGACTCTCAATCAGCCCCAGCATTTT. V is TRBV24-1 and J is TRBJ1-5; tentative D call: TRBD1 (5 bases). The germline V gene encodes CDR1 KGHDR and CDR2 SFDVKD. The CDR3 contains 16 residues. V was pared by 3 bases and J by 3 bases, with 14 bases between.

This clone showed up just once. The genes are TRBV7-9 and TRBJ2-1, with 12 bases aligning to TRBD1. V was clipped by 5 bases and J by 7 bases; unmatched bases: 9. In germline, CDR1 is SEHNR, CDR2 FQNEAQ (reference sequence). The CDR3 length is 16 residues. CDR3 nucleotide sequence: TGTGCCAGCAGCACCCGGGACAGGGGGCTGAGGAATGAGCAGTTCTTC. Its protein product is CASSTRDRGLRNEQFF.

The V call is TRBV5-6, the J call TRBJ1-4, with unresolved D. The CDR3 covers 15 residues. Germline V gene data show CDR1 as SGHDT and CDR2 as YYEEEE. Trimming cost V 2 bases and J 8 bases, with 16 bases left between them. The DNA for the CDR3 is TGTGCCAGCAGCTTTTCAGGTAGTTTACGGGAAAAACTGTTTTTT. Translating it yields CASSFSGSLREKLFF.

This rearrangement joins TRBV6-1 to TRBJ1-2; no clear D. Germline-derived CDR1 and CDR2 are MNHNS and SASEGT. CDR3 length: 14 residues. Trimming took 0 bases from V and 3 from J, leaving 8 bases between them. The CDR3 DNA follows: TGTGCCAGCAGTGAAGCGGCAGGCGACTATGGCTACACCTTC. Translation: CASSEAAGDYGYTF.

In DNA, the CDR3 is TGTGCCAGCAGCGATTCTAGCCAGACATTCACAGATACGCAGTATTTT. Its translation: CASSDSSQTFTDTQYF. The J gene is TRBJ2-3, the V gene TRBV9; D might be TRBD2 (5 bases). The CDR3 loop spans 16 amino acids. Deletions cut 3 bases from V and 2 bases from J, with 16 bases between. Germline V gene lookup returns CDR1 SGDLS and CDR2 YYNGEE.

This chain links TRBV7-9 with TRBJ2-1; the D gene is possibly TRBD2 (5 bases). V gave up 1 base and J gave up 3 bases, with 13 bases separating them. This CDR3 has 16 residues. Germline CDR1 reads SEHNR; CDR2 reads FQNEAQ (reference sequence). In DNA form, the CDR3 reads TGTGCCAGCAGCTTAGTGCTAGCACCTAGCTACAATGAGCAGTTCTTC. It translates to CASSLVLAPSYNEQFF.

This chain connects TRBV28 to TRBJ1-2, with 7 bases fitting TRBD1. The length of the CDR3 is 14 residues. V lost 6 bases, J lost 5 bases, and 9 bases stayed unmatched. Germline V CDR1 and CDR2: MDHEN, SYDVKM. The CDR3 reads CASRAPDRLYGYTF. The CDR3 DNA sequence: TGTGCCAGCAGGGCACCGGACAGGCTTTATGGCTACACCTTC.

The J gene is TRBJ2-1, the V gene TRBV27, with TRBD2 matching 14 bases. V was clipped by 5 bases and J by 10 bases; unmatched bases: 7. This CDR3 has 15 amino acids. Per the germline V gene, CDR1 is MNHEY and CDR2 is SMNVEV (reference sequence). The CDR3 region has the DNA TGTGCCAGCAGTCCTGGACTAGCGGGAGGTCGAGAGCAGTTCTTC. This encodes CASSPGLAGGREQFF.

This sequence joins TRBV28 and TRBJ2-7, with unresolved D. Trimming removed 4 bases at V and 4 bases at J, with 8 bases between. Germline CDR1 MDHEN, CDR2 SYDVKM. This CDR3 has 12 amino acids. For the CDR3, the DNA is TGTGCCAGCAGTTCTTCAGTGTACGAGCAGTACTTC. Amino acids: CASSSSVYEQYF. Using reference TRBV28 and TRBJ2-7 for the parts outside the CDR3, the full variable domain is DVKVTQSSRYLVKRTGEKVFLECVQDMDHENMFWYRQDPGLGLRLIYFSYDVKMKEKGDIPEGYSVSREKKERFSLILESASTNQTSMYLCASSSSVYEQYFGPGTRLTVT.

CDR3 residues: CASSGGTGDPSFF. The CDR3 DNA is TGTGCCAGCAGCGGTGGCACAGGGGACCCCAGTTTCTTC. The chain employs TRBV6-5 and TRBJ2-1, with 7 bases lining up with TRBD1. J lost 16 bases, V lost 6 bases, and 15 bases had no gene match. Germline V lookup: CDR1 MNHEY, CDR2 SVGAGI. CDR3 size: 13 residues.

As DNA, the CDR3 is TGCGCCCCCTTAGGCCCAGCGGACAAAAACATTCAGTACTTC. Its protein is CAPLGPADKNIQYF. V usage is TRBV5-1 and J usage is TRBJ2-4; TRBD2 is a possible D gene (5 bases). CDR3 length: 14 amino acids. V was trimmed by 10 bases and J by 3 bases, leaving 17 bases between them. Germline assignment: CDR1 SGHRS and CDR2 YFSETQ.

The chain joins TRBV3-1 (or the pseudogene TRBV3-2) to TRBJ1-1; 7 bases agree with TRBD1. The CDR3 is made up of 14 amino acids. Unmatched junction bases numbered 4, after V lost 2 bases and J lost 4 bases. Germline CDR1 is LGHDT and CDR2 is YNNKEL (reference sequence). The CDR3 sequence: CASSQHRGGTEAFF. As DNA, the CDR3 is TGTGCCAGCAGCCAACACAGGGGCGGCACTGAAGCTTTCTTT.